The rows below give T cell receptor beta chains drawn from one sample of a study of OX40 agonist ivuxolimab in advanced cancers. Produced via immunoSEQ multiplex PCR; TCRdb's table is partial and in-frame only. The repertoire holds approximately 82,000 clones, about nine tenths seen once, with around 2% in the top ten. This specimen was CD4+ or CD8+ T cells sorted from blood, taken in a trial of the OX40 agonist ivuxolimab. The receptors here all came from an adult with an advanced solid tumor such as melanoma, head and neck, liver or kidney cancer. The CDR3 runs from the conserved cysteine through the conserved F or W. Each record gives: J gene, clone size, V gene, D gene, CDR3 protein, CDR3 DNA. The D gene is left open where the match is weak. Clone size is shown for a subset of rows, as once, few, many or a class of expanded clone.

TRBJ2-7 | - | TRBV14 | - | CASSQGGVGAVYEQYF | TGTGCCAGCAGCCAAGGAGGGGTGGGTGCCGTTTACGAGCAGTACTTC
TRBJ2-5 | - | TRBV29-1 | - | CSVDDRGGETQYF | TGCAGCGTTGACGACAGGGGAGGGGAGACCCAGTACTTC
TRBJ1-1 | - | TRBV27 | - | CASIKSGPYTEAFF | TGTGCCAGCATCAAGTCAGGGCCCTACACTGAAGCTTTCTTT
TRBJ1-1 | - | TRBV11-3 | TRBD1 | CASSLAGQLRTEAFF | TGTGCCAGCAGCTTAGCGGGACAGTTGCGCACTGAAGCTTTCTTT
TRBJ2-7 | once | TRBV30 | TRBD1 | CAWSGAGQGSSYEQYF | TGTGCCTGGAGCGGAGCCGGACAGGGGAGCTCCTACGAGCAGTACTTC
TRBJ1-4 | - | TRBV19 | - | CASSIGRVEKLFF | TGTGCCAGTAGTATCGGCAGGGTTGAAAAACTGTTTTTT
TRBJ2-2 | - | TRBV6-1 | - | CASSDGGGTGELFF | TGTGCCAGCAGTGATGGGGGTGGCACCGGGGAGCTGTTTTTT
TRBJ2-5 | - | TRBV7-9 | - | CASSFRETQYF | TGTGCCAGCAGCTTCCGAGAGACCCAGTACTTC
TRBJ2-7 | once | TRBV6-6 | TRBD2 | CASSYSRTSGKYEQYF | TGTGCCAGCAGTTACTCTAGGACTAGCGGCAAATACGAGCAGTACTTC
TRBJ1-5 | few | TRBV6-5 | - | CASRRSGGGNQPQHF | TGTGCCAGCAGACGATCGGGAGGGGGTAATCAGCCCCAGCATTTT
TRBJ2-3 | few | TRBV19 | TRBD2 | CASSSGRVATDTQYF | TGTGCCAGTAGTAGCGGGAGGGTCGCCACAGATACGCAGTATTTT
TRBJ1-3 | - | TRBV7-8 | TRBD1 | CASSMRTGDRNTIYF | TGTGCCAGCAGCATGCGGACAGGGGATAGAAACACCATATATTTT
TRBJ1-1 | - | TRBV5-6 | - | CASSLTRDTEAFF | TGTGCCAGCAGCCTAACCAGGGACACTGAAGCTTTCTTT
TRBJ2-1 | few | TRBV7-8 | TRBD2 | CASSSSYAGGPVEQFF | TGTGCCAGCAGCTCGTCTTATGCGGGAGGGCCTGTTGAGCAGTTCTTC
TRBJ1-2 | once | TRBV28 | - | CASSFKPYGYTF | TGTGCCAGCAGTTTCAAACCGTATGGCTACACCTTC